This T cell receptor (beta chain) was sequenced for a study of early T cells in non-severe SARS-CoV-2 infection. Study context: The input, bulk RNA from unsorted whole blood, was sequenced, and chains were unpaired. Study-wide results and limits: The matching step, a VDJdb search, favored anti-spike CD8 responses and missed private and CD4 specificities.

With regard to this clonotype: Its antigen is unidentified.

The protocol attached unique molecular identifiers to individual cDNA molecules. TCRdb reprocessed the 5' RACE reads with MiXCR, giving one entry per CDR3 protein. This sample has 50,000 to 65,000 distinct CDR3 sequences; around 11% occur once, and the top ten carry just under 3%. V dropped 3 bases and J dropped 2; count of bases not matched to a gene: 2. There are 14 residues in the CDR3. Germline CDR1 reads SQVTM; CDR2 reads ANQGSEA. The sequences come from whole blood, collected at baseline. This TCR derives from an adult who was a healthcare worker with PCR-confirmed SARS-CoV-2 infection or an uninfected control (not recorded which). The chain joins TRBV29-1 to TRBJ2-1, with TRBD2 matching over 9 bases. In DNA form, the CDR3 reads TGCAGCGTTGAGAGCGGGGGGCCCTACAATGAGCAGTTCTTC. Protein product: CSVESGGPYNEQFF.